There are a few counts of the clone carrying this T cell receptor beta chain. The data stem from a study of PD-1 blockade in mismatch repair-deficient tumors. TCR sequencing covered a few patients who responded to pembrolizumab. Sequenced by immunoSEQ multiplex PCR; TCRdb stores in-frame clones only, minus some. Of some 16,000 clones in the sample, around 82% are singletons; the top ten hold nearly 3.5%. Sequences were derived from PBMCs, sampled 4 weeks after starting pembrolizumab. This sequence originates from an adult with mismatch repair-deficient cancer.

CDR3 bases: TGCGCCAGGCGGGACAGGGGATGCGAGCAGTACTTC. Protein: CARRDRGCEQYF. This chain links TRBV10-1 with TRBJ2-7, with 10 bases identical to TRBD1. The germline V gene encodes CDR1 WNHNN and CDR2 SYGVQD (reference sequence). The CDR3 is 12 residues long. V shed 9 bases, J shed 6 bases, and the junction held 5 bases outside the gene matches.